The clone carrying this T cell receptor (beta chain) was found once. Its antigen is unidentified. The CDR3 has 17 residues. Trimming removed 0 bases at V and 4 bases at J, with 19 bases between. Germline CDR1 is MGHRA and CDR2 is YSYEKL. Time point noted: week 47, end of study. With topical imiquimod, each dose of the vaccine consisted of 300 ug of mutant IDH1 20-mer peptide. Libraries were prepared by immunoSEQ multiplex PCR; TCRdb keeps only in-frame clonotypes and omits some of them. The sample gives some 35,000 clones, 60% to 85% of which show up once; roughly 10% is in the top ten. The data are from a study of a mutant IDH1 vaccine in newly diagnosed glioma. On the study more broadly: Earlier therapy was either radiotherapy, temozolomide, or both, and most got both. V12 fell at week 35 and V13, the study end, at week 47.

This specimen consisted of PBMCs, obtained from a glioma patient whose treatment included an IDH1 peptide vaccine. The chain joins TRBV4-1 to TRBJ2-7; tentative D call: TRBD2 (5 bases). The receptor was derived from a man aged 35 to 55 with glioma. CDR3 residues: CASSQEEARPLLYEQYF. The DNA of the CDR3 is TGCGCCAGCAGCCAAGAGGAGGCTAGACCCTTACTTTACGAGCAGTACTTC.